This T cell receptor beta chain was captured in a study of CD8 T cells in ankylosing spondylitis. Study-wide results and caveats: Reportedly, disease-linked clones are significantly enriched in ankylosing spondylitis patients' matched synovial fluid. One TCR beta motif, made up of seven to nine highly homologous variants, appeared characteristic of ankylosing spondylitis blood.

The V segment lost 5 bases and the J segment 6 bases; nucleotides outside the gene matches: 9. The CDR3 has 14 residues. CDR1 WNHNN and CDR2 SYGVQD come from the germline V gene (reference sequence). TCR beta libraries were made by quantitative 5'-RACE with molecular barcodes. One entry per CDR3 protein, called by TCRdb with MiXCR from the 5' RACE reads. The sample has 200,000 to 250,000 distinct CDR3 sequences, 18% seen once; the top ten hold about 39%. Comments on this clonotype: What it binds is unknown.

The clonotype originates from a male donor with ankylosing spondylitis. The chain links TRBV10-1 to TRBJ2-7; 8 bases align to TRBD2. The specimen was blood, either unsorted or a sorted T cell fraction (not recorded which). In nucleotides, the CDR3 is TGCGCCAGCAGTCGGCTAGCGGGTTTAGGCGAGCAGTACTTC. Its translation is CASSRLAGLGEQYF.